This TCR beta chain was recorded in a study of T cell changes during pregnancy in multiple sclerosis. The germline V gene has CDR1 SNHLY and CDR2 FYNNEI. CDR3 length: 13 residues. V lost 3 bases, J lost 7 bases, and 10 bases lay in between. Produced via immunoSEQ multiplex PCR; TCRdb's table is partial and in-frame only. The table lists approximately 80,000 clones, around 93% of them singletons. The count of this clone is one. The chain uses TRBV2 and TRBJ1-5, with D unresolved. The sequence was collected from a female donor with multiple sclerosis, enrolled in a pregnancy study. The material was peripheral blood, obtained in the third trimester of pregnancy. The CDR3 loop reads CASSDDIHQPQHF. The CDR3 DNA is TGTGCCAGCAGTGATGACATTCACCAGCCCCAGCATTTT.